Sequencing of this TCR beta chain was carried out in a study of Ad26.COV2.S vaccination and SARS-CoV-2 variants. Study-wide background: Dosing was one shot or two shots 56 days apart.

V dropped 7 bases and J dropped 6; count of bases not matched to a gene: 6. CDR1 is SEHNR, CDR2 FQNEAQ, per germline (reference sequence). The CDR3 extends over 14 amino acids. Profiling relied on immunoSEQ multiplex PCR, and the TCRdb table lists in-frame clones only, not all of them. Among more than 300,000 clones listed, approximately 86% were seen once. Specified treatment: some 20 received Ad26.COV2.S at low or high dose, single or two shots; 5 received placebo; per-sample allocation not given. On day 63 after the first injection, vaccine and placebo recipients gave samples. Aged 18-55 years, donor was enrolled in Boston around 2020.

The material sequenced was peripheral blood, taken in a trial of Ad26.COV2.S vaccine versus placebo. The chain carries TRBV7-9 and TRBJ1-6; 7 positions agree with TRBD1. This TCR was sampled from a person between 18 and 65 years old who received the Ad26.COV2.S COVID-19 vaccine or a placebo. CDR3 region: CASNSGTVNSPLHF. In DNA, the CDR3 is TGTGCCAGCAACTCCGGGACAGTTAATTCACCCCTCCACTTT.